The entry below describes one TCR beta chain. The antigen remains undetermined. The data were taken from a study of prognosis after radiotherapy for stage I lung cancer. Notes on the study in general: Clone counts measured for unique TCRs fell after stereotactic body radiation therapy, median approximately 9,600 versus 7,200.

Multiplex PCR, run in two rounds, amplified TCR beta CDR3 from genomic DNA. First-round PCR used primers specific to each TRBV and TRBJ gene. TCRdb re-called the multiplex PCR reads with MiXCR, one entry per CDR3 protein. The repertoire holds about 34,000 distinct CDR3 sequences, with under 40% as singletons. This clonotype was sampled from a donor of 50 years or more with non-small cell lung cancer. The sequences come from PBMCs, collected before or after stereotactic body radiation therapy (not recorded which).

CDR3 nucleotide sequence: TGTGCCAGCAGCTCCGGGGGACTAGCGATTTACAATGAGCAGTTCTTC. This codes for CASSSGGLAIYNEQFF. This rearrangement joins TRBV11-1 to TRBJ2-1, with 10 positions matching TRBD2. The CDR3 has 16 residues. The V segment lost 4 bases and the J segment 4 bases; nucleotides outside the gene matches: 7. Germline CDR1 and CDR2: SGHAT and FQDESV (reference sequence).